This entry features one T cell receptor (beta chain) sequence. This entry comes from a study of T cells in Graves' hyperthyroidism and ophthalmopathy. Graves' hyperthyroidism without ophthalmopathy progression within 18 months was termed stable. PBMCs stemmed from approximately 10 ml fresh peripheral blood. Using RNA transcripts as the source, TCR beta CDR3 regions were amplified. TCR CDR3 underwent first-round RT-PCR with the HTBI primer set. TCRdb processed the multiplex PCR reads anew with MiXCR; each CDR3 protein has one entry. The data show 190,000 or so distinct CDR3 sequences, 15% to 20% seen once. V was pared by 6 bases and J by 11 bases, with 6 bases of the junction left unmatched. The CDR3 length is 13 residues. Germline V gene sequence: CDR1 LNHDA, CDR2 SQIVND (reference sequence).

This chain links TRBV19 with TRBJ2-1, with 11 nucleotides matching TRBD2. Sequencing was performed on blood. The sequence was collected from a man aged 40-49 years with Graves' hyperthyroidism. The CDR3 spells CASSLGLAVKQFF. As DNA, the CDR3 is TGTGCCAGTAGCTTGGGACTAGCGGTAAAGCAGTTCTTC.